The clone carrying this TCR beta chain has just a few counts. Its target is unknown. The V end was cut by 2 bases, the J end by 4 bases, with 11 bases between. This CDR3 spans 14 amino acids. CDR1 SEHNR and CDR2 FQNEAQ come from the germline V gene (reference sequence). The entirety of the isolated RNA underwent reverse transcription, so expressed TCRB transcripts were sequenced. Libraries were prepared by immunoSEQ multiplex PCR; TCRdb keeps only in-frame clonotypes and omits some of them. The table lists about 300,000 clones, around 7.8% of them singletons. This sample is drawn from a study of beta chain features in type 1 diabetes. General observations from the study: In all four CD4+ subsets, TCRB CDR3 length was significantly, moderately reduced in type 1 diabetes.

Averaging roughly 100 mL, one heparinised blood draw was given by each donor. Based on CD45RO/CCR7/CD25/CD127/CD95/CD27, CD4+ regulatory, stem cell-like memory, naive and central memory cells were sorted. The purity of all sorted populations exceeded 95%. The rearrangement joins TRBV7-9 to TRBJ2-5, with D unresolved. The sequenced sample was central memory CD4+ T cells from blood. This clonotype was sampled from a woman between 18 and 29 years old in good health. The CDR3: CASSLTSTAETQYF. In DNA form, the CDR3 reads TGTGCCAGCAGCTTAACCTCGACGGCAGAGACCCAGTACTTC.